This is a list of T cell receptor beta chains from one sample in a study of blood T cell repertoires in COVID-19. Sequenced by immunoSEQ multiplex PCR; TCRdb stores in-frame clones only, minus some. The sample lists about 130,000 clones; around 80% were seen once. The sequencing input was PBMCs or T cells enriched from blood (not recorded which). These receptors were collected from a man in his forties or fifties with acute COVID-19. Each CDR3 is given with its conserved first and last residue. The D gene is left open where the match is weak. Size is stated for part of the rows, as once, few or many counts, or as a class when the clone is expanded.

TRBJ1-1	-	TRBV7-9	-	TGTGCCAGCACCCGAGGTAGCGGGGAAGAGAACACTGAAGCTTTCTTT	CASTRGSGEENTEAFF
TRBJ1-2	-	TRBV7-2	-	TGTGCCAGCAGCTTCCCCTCTGAGAGCTACACCTTC	CASSFPSESYTF
TRBJ1-6	TRBD1	TRBV27	-	TGTGCCAGCAATCGACAGGGGGCAAGTTCACCCCTCCACTTT	CASNRQGASSPLHF
TRBJ1-3	TRBD1	TRBV27	-	TGTGCCAGCGTGGACAGGGGAGCTCTGGTTGGAAACACCATATATTTT	CASVDRGALVGNTIYF
TRBJ1-5	-	TRBV5-1	-	TGCGCCAGCAGCTTGGATGGGGCTGGCAATCAGCCCCAGCATTTT	CASSLDGAGNQPQHF
TRBJ1-4	-	TRBV18	-	TGTGCCAGCTCACCACAATCAGGGAAGGAAAAACTGTTTTTT	CASSPQSGKEKLFF
TRBJ1-1	TRBD1	TRBV19	-	TGTGCCAGTAGTATCAGGGGGACTGAAGCTTTCTTT	CASSIRGTEAFF
TRBJ2-7	TRBD1	TRBV29-1	-	TGCAGCGTTCCAACAGGGGGCAAAGGGAACGAGCAGTACTTC	CSVPTGGKGNEQYF
TRBJ2-7	-	TRBV28	once	TGTGCCAGCAGTTTCGACTGGTTACAGTACTTC	CASSFDWLQYF
TRBJ1-2	TRBD1	TRBV19	-	TGTGCCAGTAGTAGACAGGGCCCTCGAGAGGGCTACACCTTC	CASSRQGPREGYTF
TRBJ2-5	TRBD2	TRBV9	-	TGTGCCAGCAGCGCGGGGACTACCCAAGAGACCCAGTACTTC	CASSAGTTQETQYF
TRBJ1-3	-	TRBV30	-	TGTGCCTGGAATCTGGCTAGCTCTGGAAACACCATATATTTT	CAWNLASSGNTIYF
TRBJ1-1	TRBD1	TRBV3-1/TRBV3-2	-	TGTGCCAGCAGCGTGACAGGGGCCACTGAAGCTTTCTTT	CASSVTGATEAFF
TRBJ2-7	TRBD1	TRBV27	-	TGTGCCAGCAGTCCGCGGGACAGGGTCTACGAGCAGTACTTC	CASSPRDRVYEQYF
TRBJ1-2	TRBD1	TRBV11-2	-	TGTGCCAGCGGGGACAGACGAAACCATTATGGCTACACCTTC	CASGDRRNHYGYTF
TRBJ2-2	-	TRBV12-2	-	TGTGCAAGTCGCTTACTAGCTTCGAACACCGGGGAGCTGTTTTTT	CASRLLASNTGELFF
TRBJ1-4	-	TRBV18	-	TGTGCCAGCTCACCCCGGACAGCTCAAAATGAAAAACTGTTTTTT	CASSPRTAQNEKLFF
TRBJ2-5	-	TRBV1	once	TGCACCGGGGGTGTGGGGACTCTGGGAGAGACCCAGTACTTC	CTGGVGTLGETQYF
TRBJ2-5	-	TRBV7-2	-	TGTGCCAGCAGCTTAGTCGTGGGGCCTAGGGAGACCCAGTACTTC	CASSLVVGPRETQYF
TRBJ2-7	TRBD1	TRBV10-3	-	TGTGCCATCACCAAGGGACAGGGAGGGACCTACGAGCAGTACTTC	CAITKGQGGTYEQYF
TRBJ1-5	-	TRBV27	-	TGTGCCAGCAGTTTATTCGGGGGCAATCAGCCCCAGCATTTT	CASSLFGGNQPQHF
TRBJ2-1	TRBD2	TRBV11-3	-	TGTGCCAGCAGCTTAGATGGGACTAGCGGGAGCCGTTATGAGCAGTTCTTC	CASSLDGTSGSRYEQFF
TRBJ1-3	TRBD1	TRBV15	-	TGTGCCACCAGCAGTCACCCAGGACAGGGATCCGGAAACACCATATATTTT	CATSSHPGQGSGNTIYF
TRBJ1-2	TRBD1	TRBV7-9	-	TGTGCCAGCAGCTTAGGAGAGGGGGCGGGGAGCTATGGCTACACCTTC	CASSLGEGAGSYGYTF
TRBJ2-6	-	TRBV6-6	-	TGTGCCAGCACCTACCGGGCGAGGGAAGGAGTCGTCCTGACTTTC	CASTYRAREGVVLTF
TRBJ1-6	-	TRBV5-4	-	TGTGCCAGCAGCTCACAGGGTTATAATTCACCCCTCCACTTT	CASSSQGYNSPLHF
TRBJ2-1	TRBD2	TRBV18	-	TGTGCCAGCTCACCAGAGAGCGGGGGGGCAAGGGAGCAGTTCTTC	CASSPESGGAREQFF
TRBJ1-1	-	TRBV19	-	TGTGCCAGTAGTTACGGAGCCGCGGGCACTGAAGCTTTCTTT	CASSYGAAGTEAFF
TRBJ1-4	-	TRBV5-4	-	TGTGCCAGCAGCTTTATATTATCATCAGATACAACTAATGAAAAACTGTTTTTT	CASSFILSSDTTNEKLFF
TRBJ1-2	TRBD1	TRBV5-1	once	TGCGCCAGCAGCTCGACAGGGGCAGGCTACACCTTC	CASSSTGAGYTF
TRBJ1-2	-	TRBV7-9	-	TGTGCCAGCAGCTTGACAGGAAGGGACTACACCTTC	CASSLTGRDYTF
TRBJ1-5	-	TRBV14	-	TGTGCCAGCTCCCAGGGCAATCAGCCCCAGCATTTT	CASSQGNQPQHF
TRBJ1-5	-	TRBV28	-	TGTGCCAGCAGTAAACAGGGTCATGAGAATCAGCCCCAGCATTTT	CASSKQGHENQPQHF
TRBJ2-1	TRBD1	TRBV6-5	-	TGTGCCAGCACTTGGACAGGACGAGATTACAATGAGCAGTTCTTC	CASTWTGRDYNEQFF
TRBJ2-5	TRBD2	TRBV11-2	-	TGTGCCAGCAGGGCTAGCGGCATAGAGACCCAGTACTTC	CASRASGIETQYF
TRBJ1-1	-	TRBV21-1	-	TGTGCCAGCAGCAAAGCGGACAGCTCCTGGACTGAAGCTTTCTTT	CASSKADSSWTEAFF
TRBJ1-1	-	TRBV4-2	-	TGTGCCAGCAGCCAAGACCGGGACACTGAAGCTTTCTTT	CASSQDRDTEAFF
TRBJ1-1	-	TRBV7-3	once	TGTGCCAGCAGCCGGTCCGGGATGGATGAAGCTTTCTTT	CASSRSGMDEAFF
TRBJ2-7	TRBD1	TRBV10-3	-	TGTGCCATCGACCGGACAGGTGGCGACGAGCAGTACTTC	CAIDRTGGDEQYF
TRBJ2-1	-	TRBV3-1/TRBV3-2	-	TGTGCCAGCAGCCACCCCGGGACCTACAATGAGCAGTTCTTC	CASSHPGTYNEQFF
TRBJ2-3	-	TRBV7-2	-	TGTGCCAGCAGCACCTTAGGACAACCTTTCGGATATTTT	CASSTLGQPFGYF
TRBJ1-1	TRBD1	TRBV2	-	TGTGCCAGCAGTGCTGGGACAGGTCGTGGTGAAGCTTTCTTT	CASSAGTGRGEAFF